This T cell receptor (beta chain) was identified in a study of spatial heterogeneity in lung cancer. Study information: From matched bulk RNA-seq came a T cell module score, which showed a strong correlation with TCR transcript counts in tumor regions. Study conclusions and caveats: Within tumors, counts of expanded alpha and beta TCRs tracked tumor mutation counts.

This clonotype is medium-sized (0.01 to 0.1%). Its antigen is as yet unknown. As for time point: sample taken at primary tumor resection. Unmatched junction bases numbered 6, after V lost 4 bases and J lost 3 bases. This CDR3 contains 14 residues. Germline lookup yields CDR1 MDHEN and CDR2 SYDVKM. TCRdb re-called the 5' RACE reads with MiXCR, one entry per CDR3 protein. The sample consists of 2,400 or so distinct CDR3 sequences, 8% of them appearing once. Material: lung tumor tissue, obtained at surgery. The clonotype comes from a female donor with early-stage non-small cell lung cancer. The rearrangement uses TRBV28 and TRBJ2-7; 7 nucleotides agree with TRBD2. The CDR3 protein is CASSSLADFYEQYF. For the CDR3, the DNA is TGTGCCAGCAGTTCCCTAGCGGACTTCTACGAGCAGTACTTC.